This TCR beta chain was recovered during a study of blood T cell repertoires in COVID-19. This CDR3 comprises 13 residues. Germline CDR1 and CDR2: LNHDA and SQIVND (reference sequence). V lost 4 bases, J lost 6 bases, and 9 bases lay in between. TCRdb's copy holds only in-frame clones and misses some; the assay was immunoSEQ multiplex PCR. The top ten clones hold approximately 0.95% of a sample with approximately 150,000 clones, roughly 87% of them seen once. The specimen sequenced was peripheral blood. The rearrangement uses TRBV19 and TRBJ2-2; tentatively, D is TRBD2 (6 bases). This clonotype originated in a woman aged 45-60 years with acute or convalescent COVID-19. The CDR3 sequence is CASSTRGSGELFF. The CDR3 coding sequence is TGTGCCAGTAGTACACGGGGGTCCGGGGAGCTGTTTTTT.